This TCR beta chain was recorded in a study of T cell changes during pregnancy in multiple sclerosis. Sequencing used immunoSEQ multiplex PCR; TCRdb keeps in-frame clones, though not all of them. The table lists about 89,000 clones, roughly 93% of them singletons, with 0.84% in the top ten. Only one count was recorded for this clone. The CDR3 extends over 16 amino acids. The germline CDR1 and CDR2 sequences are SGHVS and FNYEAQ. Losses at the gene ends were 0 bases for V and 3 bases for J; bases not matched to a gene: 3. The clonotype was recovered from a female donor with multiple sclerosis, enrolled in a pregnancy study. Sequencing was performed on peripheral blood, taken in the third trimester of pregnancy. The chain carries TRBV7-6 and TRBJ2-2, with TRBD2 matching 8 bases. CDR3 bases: TGTGCCAGCAGCTTAGCGGGGACTAGATACACCGGGGAGCTGTTTTTT. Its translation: CASSLAGTRYTGELFF.